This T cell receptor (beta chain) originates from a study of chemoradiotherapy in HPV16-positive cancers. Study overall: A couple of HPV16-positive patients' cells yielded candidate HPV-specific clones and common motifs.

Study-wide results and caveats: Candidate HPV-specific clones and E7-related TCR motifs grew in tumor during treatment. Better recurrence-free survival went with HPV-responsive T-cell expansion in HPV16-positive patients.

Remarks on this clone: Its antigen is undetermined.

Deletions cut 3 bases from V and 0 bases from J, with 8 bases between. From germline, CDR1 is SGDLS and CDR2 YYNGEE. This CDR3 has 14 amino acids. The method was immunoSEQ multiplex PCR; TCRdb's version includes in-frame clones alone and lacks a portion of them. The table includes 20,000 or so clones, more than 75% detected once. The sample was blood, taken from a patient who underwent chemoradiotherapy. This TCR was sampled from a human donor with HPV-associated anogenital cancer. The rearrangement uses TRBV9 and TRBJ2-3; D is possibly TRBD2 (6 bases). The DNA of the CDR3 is TGTGCCAGCAGCGGCGGGGTTAGCACAGATACGCAGTATTTT. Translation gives CASSGGVSTDTQYF.